This T cell receptor beta chain was observed in a study of blood T cells in healthy people across ages. This CDR3 has 14 residues. The V gene lost 7 bases and the J gene lost 8 bases, with 20 bases spanning the gap. Germline CDR1 and CDR2: SNHLY and FYNNEI. A sample-barcoded 5' primer and a J-beta primer mix were used in a second PCR of about 6 to 12 cycles. Using its own MiXCR run on the 5' RACE reads, TCRdb lists one record per CDR3 protein. This sample yields around 790,000 distinct CDR3 sequences, of which around 42% are seen a single time; about 19% belongs to the top ten. This chain joins TRBV2 and TRBJ1-2; D is unclear. The TCR was taken from a man in his 60s in good health. The sample taken for sequencing was blood. The CDR3 spells CASNPDWGPSGYTF. The CDR3 DNA reads as TGTGCCAGCAATCCGGACTGGGGTCCGAGCGGCTACACCTTC.